This TCR beta chain came from a study of neurological immune-mediated disorders. This clonotype was found many times. Time point described: longitudinal time-point 3. Unsorted libraries were generated from 2 million PBMCs. These cells had been stored in RNAlater at -80 C. The cDNA was generated by 5'RACE with 10-nucleotide random UMIs. TCRdb re-called the 5' RACE reads through MiXCR, storing one row per CDR3 protein. The data show approximately 58,000 distinct CDR3 sequences, 8% to 9% seen once. Sequencing input: PBMCs. The TCR comes from a woman aged 40-49 years in good health.

The CDR3 region is CASSSTGRAFF. The CDR3 nucleotides are TGTGCCAGTAGCTCGACAGGGAGAGCTTTCTTT. V and J are TRBV19 and TRBJ1-1; 7 bases align to TRBD1. With 6 bases clipped from V and 10 bases from J, the junction kept 5 bases outside the gene matches. Germline V gives CDR1 LNHDA, CDR2 SQIVND (reference sequence). This CDR3 has 11 residues.